Listed below are T cell receptor beta chains from one sample, sequenced in a study of OX40 agonist ivuxolimab in advanced cancers. Produced via immunoSEQ multiplex PCR; TCRdb's table is partial and in-frame only. The sample has some 60,000 clones, around 90% seen once. Material: CD4+ or CD8+ T cells sorted from blood, obtained in a trial of the OX40 agonist ivuxolimab. The receptors stem from an adult with an advanced solid tumor such as melanoma, head and neck, liver or kidney cancer. CDR3s include the opening cysteine and the closing phenylalanine or tryptophan. Each record gives: D gene, J gene, V gene, CDR3 DNA, CDR3 protein. A D gene is named only where the DNA matches it firmly.

d_gene: .
j_gene: TRBJ2-1
v_gene: TRBV7-2
CDR3nt: TGTGCCAGCAGCTCCACCAGGGGCCGACATGGTGAGCAGTTCTTC
CDR3aa: CASSSTRGRHGEQFF

d_gene: TRBD1
j_gene: TRBJ2-7
v_gene: TRBV14
CDR3nt: TGTGCCAGCAGCCAAGATCCAGGGCAGGGGGTGAACGCCTACGAGCAGTACTTC
CDR3aa: CASSQDPGQGVNAYEQYF

d_gene: TRBD2
j_gene: TRBJ2-1
v_gene: TRBV13
CDR3nt: TGTGCCAGCAGCTTCCGACTAGCGGGAGGCAATGAGCAGTTCTTC
CDR3aa: CASSFRLAGGNEQFF

d_gene: TRBD1
j_gene: TRBJ2-6
v_gene: TRBV9
CDR3nt: TGTGCCAGCAGCCCGAGAACAGGGGGTGGGGCCAACGTCCTGACTTTC
CDR3aa: CASSPRTGGGANVLTF

d_gene: .
j_gene: TRBJ2-4
v_gene: TRBV29-1
CDR3nt: TGCAGCGTTGTGGGGATAGCCAAAAACATTCAGTACTTC
CDR3aa: CSVVGIAKNIQYF

d_gene: .
j_gene: TRBJ2-1
v_gene: TRBV5-8
CDR3nt: TGTGCCAGCAGCTTCGGGACCCACTCCTACAATGAGCAGTTCTTC
CDR3aa: CASSFGTHSYNEQFF

d_gene: .
j_gene: TRBJ2-1
v_gene: TRBV19
CDR3nt: TGTGCCAGTAGTGGACCGGGACTTCTGTACAATGAGCAGTTCTTC
CDR3aa: CASSGPGLLYNEQFF

d_gene: .
j_gene: TRBJ1-4
v_gene: TRBV10-3
CDR3nt: TGTGCCATCGGGGGGGCAACTAATGAAAAACTGTTTTTT
CDR3aa: CAIGGATNEKLFF

d_gene: .
j_gene: TRBJ2-7
v_gene: TRBV7-2
CDR3nt: TGTGCCAGCAGCTTAGCGCTTGGGAGGGAGCAGTACTTC
CDR3aa: CASSLALGREQYF

d_gene: TRBD1
j_gene: TRBJ2-7
v_gene: TRBV6-5
CDR3nt: TGTGCCAGCAGTTACAGCGGGACAGGGGGATACGAGCAGTACTTC
CDR3aa: CASSYSGTGGYEQYF

d_gene: .
j_gene: TRBJ1-3
v_gene: TRBV7-2
CDR3nt: TGTGCCAGCAGCGAAAGTAGGGGAGGGTCTGGAAACACCATATATTTT
CDR3aa: CASSESRGGSGNTIYF

d_gene: TRBD1
j_gene: TRBJ2-3
v_gene: TRBV19
CDR3nt: TGTGCCAGTAGTTCCGGGACAGGGGCCACAGATACGCAGTATTTT
CDR3aa: CASSSGTGATDTQYF

d_gene: TRBD2
j_gene: TRBJ2-1
v_gene: TRBV5-1
CDR3nt: TGCGCCAGCAAAACTAGCGGGAGCTCCTACAATGAGCAGTTCTTC
CDR3aa: CASKTSGSSYNEQFF

d_gene: TRBD2
j_gene: TRBJ2-2
v_gene: TRBV18
CDR3nt: TGTGCCAGCTCAGACAGCGGGAGGGACACCGGGGAGCTGTTTTTT
CDR3aa: CASSDSGRDTGELFF

d_gene: .
j_gene: TRBJ2-6
v_gene: TRBV6-5
CDR3nt: TGTGCCAGCAGTTACTCGACTTTGTCTGGGGCCAACGTCCTGACTTTC
CDR3aa: CASSYSTLSGANVLTF

d_gene: .
j_gene: TRBJ1-5
v_gene: TRBV5-6
CDR3nt: TGTGCCAGCAGCTTGCAGGGTGTTTACAATCAGCCCCAGCATTTT
CDR3aa: CASSLQGVYNQPQHF

d_gene: .
j_gene: TRBJ2-2
v_gene: TRBV7-7
CDR3nt: TGTGCTAGCAGCTTGCGGCAGGGCCTCGGGGAGCTGTTTTTT
CDR3aa: CASSLRQGLGELFF

d_gene: .
j_gene: TRBJ2-5
v_gene: TRBV11-2
CDR3nt: TGTGCCAGCAGCCACGGGGCAGGGGAGTTCCCAGAGACCCAGTACTTC
CDR3aa: CASSHGAGEFPETQYF